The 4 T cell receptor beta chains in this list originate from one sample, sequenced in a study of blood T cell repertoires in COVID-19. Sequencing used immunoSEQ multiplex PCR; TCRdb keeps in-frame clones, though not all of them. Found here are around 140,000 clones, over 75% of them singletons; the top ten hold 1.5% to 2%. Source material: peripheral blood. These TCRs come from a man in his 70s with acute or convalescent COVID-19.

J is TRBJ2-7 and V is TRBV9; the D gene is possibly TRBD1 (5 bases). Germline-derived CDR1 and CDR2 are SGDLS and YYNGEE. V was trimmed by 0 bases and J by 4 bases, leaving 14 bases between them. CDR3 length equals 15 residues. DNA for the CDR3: TGTGCCAGCAGCGTAGGGCAGGGATTGTTTTACGAGCAGTACTTC. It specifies CASSVGQGLFYEQYF.

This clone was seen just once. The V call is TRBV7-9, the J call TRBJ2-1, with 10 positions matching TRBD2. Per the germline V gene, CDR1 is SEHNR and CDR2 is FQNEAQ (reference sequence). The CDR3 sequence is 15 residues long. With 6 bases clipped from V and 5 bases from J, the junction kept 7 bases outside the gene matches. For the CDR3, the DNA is TGTGCCAGCAGGTCAGCGGGGGGGCCCCACAATGAGCAGTTCTTC. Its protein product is CASRSAGGPHNEQFF. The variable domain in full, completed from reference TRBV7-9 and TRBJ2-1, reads DTGVSQNPRHKITKRGQNVTFRCDPISEHNRLYWYRQTLGQGPEFLTYFQNEAQLEKSRLLSDRFSAERPKGSFSTLEIQRTEQGDSAMYLCASRSAGGPHNEQFFGPGTRLTVL.

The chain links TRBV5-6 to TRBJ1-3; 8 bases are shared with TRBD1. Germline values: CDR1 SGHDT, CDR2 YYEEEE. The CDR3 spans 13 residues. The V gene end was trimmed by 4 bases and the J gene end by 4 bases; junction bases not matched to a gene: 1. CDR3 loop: CASSRTGGNTIYF. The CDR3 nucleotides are TGTGCCAGCAGCCGGACAGGGGGAAACACCATATATTTT.

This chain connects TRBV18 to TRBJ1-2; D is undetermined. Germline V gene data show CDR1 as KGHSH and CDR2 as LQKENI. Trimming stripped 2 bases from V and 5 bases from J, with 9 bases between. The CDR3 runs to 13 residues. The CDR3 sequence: CASSPAGEYGYTF. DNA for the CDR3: TGTGCCAGCTCACCAGCGGGAGAGTATGGCTACACCTTC. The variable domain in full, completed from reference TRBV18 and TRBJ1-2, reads NAGVMQNPRHLVRRRGQEARLRCSPMKGHSHVYWYRQLPEEGLKFMVYLQKENIIDESGMPKERFSAEFPKEGPSILRIQQVVRGDSAAYFCASSPAGEYGYTFGSGTRLTVV.